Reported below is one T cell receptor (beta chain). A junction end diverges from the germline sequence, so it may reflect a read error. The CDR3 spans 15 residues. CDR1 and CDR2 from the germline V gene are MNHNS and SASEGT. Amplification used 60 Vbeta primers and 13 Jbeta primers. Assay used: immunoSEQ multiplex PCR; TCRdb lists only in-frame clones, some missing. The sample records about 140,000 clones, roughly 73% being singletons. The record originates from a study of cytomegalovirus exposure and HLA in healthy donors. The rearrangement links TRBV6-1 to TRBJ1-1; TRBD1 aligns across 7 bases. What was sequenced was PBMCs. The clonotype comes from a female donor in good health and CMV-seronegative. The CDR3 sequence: CASTSAGAGGIVWGF. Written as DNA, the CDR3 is TGTGCCAGCACCTCGGCAGGGGCAGGGGGGATTGTTTGGGGCTTT.